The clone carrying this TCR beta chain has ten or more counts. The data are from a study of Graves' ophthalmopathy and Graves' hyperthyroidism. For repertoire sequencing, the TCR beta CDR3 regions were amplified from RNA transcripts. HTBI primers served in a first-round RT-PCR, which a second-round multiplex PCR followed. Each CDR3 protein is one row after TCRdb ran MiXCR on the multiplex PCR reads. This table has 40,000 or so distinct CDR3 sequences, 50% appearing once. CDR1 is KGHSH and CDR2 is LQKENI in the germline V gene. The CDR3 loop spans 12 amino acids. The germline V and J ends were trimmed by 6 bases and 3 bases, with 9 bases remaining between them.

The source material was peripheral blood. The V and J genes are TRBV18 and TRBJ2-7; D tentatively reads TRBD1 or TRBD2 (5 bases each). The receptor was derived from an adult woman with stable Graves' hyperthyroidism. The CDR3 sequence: CASSRDGYEQYF. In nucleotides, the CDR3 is TGTGCCAGCTCCCGGGACGGCTACGAGCAGTACTTC.